This is a list of T cell receptor beta chains from one sample in a study of blood T cell repertoires in COVID-19. TCRdb keeps only in-frame clones here, not all; method: immunoSEQ multiplex PCR. Of 230,000 or so clones in the sample, about 88% were seen once. Sequenced: PBMCs or T cells enriched from blood (not recorded which). Every receptor here comes from a woman in her forties or fifties who had been exposed to COVID-19. CDR3s include the opening cysteine and the closing phenylalanine or tryptophan. A D gene is named only where the DNA matches it firmly. A row's size may be missing; if present it is once, few, many or a size class.

j_call: TRBJ2-1; d_call: TRBD2; clone_size: NA; v_call: TRBV19; cdr3_nt: TGTGCCAGTAGTATAAGCGGGGGGACGACCGAGCAGTTCTTC; cdr3_aa: CASSISGGTTEQFF
j_call: TRBJ2-1; d_call: TRBD1; clone_size: NA; v_call: TRBV7-2; cdr3_nt: TGTGCCAGCAGCTTTAACAGGGGGTCCTACAATGAGCAGTTCTTC; cdr3_aa: CASSFNRGSYNEQFF
j_call: TRBJ1-6; d_call: NA; clone_size: once; v_call: TRBV16; cdr3_nt: TGTGCCAGCAGCCAACAAGGCGGGGGGCGCGTTAGTTCACCCCTCCACTTT; cdr3_aa: CASSQQGGGRVSSPLHF
j_call: TRBJ1-2; d_call: NA; clone_size: NA; v_call: TRBV5-5; cdr3_nt: TGTGCCAGCAGCTCCATAGTGGACTATGGCTACACCTTC; cdr3_aa: CASSSIVDYGYTF
j_call: TRBJ2-1; d_call: TRBD2; clone_size: once; v_call: TRBV4-2; cdr3_nt: TGTGCCAGCAGCGATGGATTTTCCGGGGGGAGGGACAATGAGCAGTTCTTC; cdr3_aa: CASSDGFSGGRDNEQFF
j_call: TRBJ2-7; d_call: TRBD2; clone_size: once; v_call: TRBV5-5; cdr3_nt: TGTGCCAGCACCTTATCTAGCGGGGGGGCAACCTACGAGCAGTACTTC; cdr3_aa: CASTLSSGGATYEQYF
j_call: TRBJ1-6; d_call: NA; clone_size: few; v_call: TRBV12-3/TRBV12-4; cdr3_nt: TGTGCCAGCCGCATCCAATGGGCTTCACCCCTCCACTTT; cdr3_aa: CASRIQWASPLHF
j_call: TRBJ1-4; d_call: TRBD1; clone_size: NA; v_call: TRBV5-1; cdr3_nt: TGCGCCAGCAGCTTGGAGTCGGGACAGGGCGAAAAACTGTTTTTT; cdr3_aa: CASSLESGQGEKLFF
j_call: TRBJ1-2; d_call: TRBD1; clone_size: NA; v_call: TRBV7-9; cdr3_nt: TGTGCCAGCAGGGCCGACACCGGGACAGGGGCCTACACCTTC; cdr3_aa: CASRADTGTGAYTF
j_call: TRBJ2-3; d_call: TRBD2; clone_size: NA; v_call: TRBV20-1; cdr3_nt: TGCAGTGCTAGTAGCGGGGGGACCACAGATACGCAGTATTTT; cdr3_aa: CSASSGGTTDTQYF
j_call: TRBJ2-5; d_call: TRBD1; clone_size: NA; v_call: TRBV5-8; cdr3_nt: TGTGCCAGCAGCTTGCGGGGACAGGGGGCAGGGGAGACCCAGTACTTC; cdr3_aa: CASSLRGQGAGETQYF
j_call: TRBJ1-2; d_call: TRBD1; clone_size: NA; v_call: TRBV29-1; cdr3_nt: TGCAGCGTTGGAGGGGACAGGGTCAATGGCTACACCTTC; cdr3_aa: CSVGGDRVNGYTF
j_call: TRBJ1-5; d_call: NA; clone_size: NA; v_call: TRBV12-3/TRBV12-4; cdr3_nt: TGTGCCAGCAGTGGAGCAGGGAATCAGCCCCAGCATTTT; cdr3_aa: CASSGAGNQPQHF
j_call: TRBJ2-5; d_call: TRBD2; clone_size: NA; v_call: TRBV7-2; cdr3_nt: TGTGCCAGCAGCTTAAGGACTAGCGGGGCCCTAACGGGGGAGACCCAGTACTTC; cdr3_aa: CASSLRTSGALTGETQYF
j_call: TRBJ1-5; d_call: TRBD1; clone_size: NA; v_call: TRBV19; cdr3_nt: TGTGCCACCACCCCAGTTTTCACCACCGGGACAGGGAAAGGTCAGCCCCAGCATTTT; cdr3_aa: CATTPVFTTGTGKGQPQHF
j_call: TRBJ2-5; d_call: NA; clone_size: NA; v_call: TRBV9; cdr3_nt: TGTGCCAGCAGCGTAGGACGGCAGGGGTACCTAGAGACCCAGTACTTC; cdr3_aa: CASSVGRQGYLETQYF
j_call: TRBJ1-4; d_call: NA; clone_size: few; v_call: TRBV2; cdr3_nt: TGTGCCAGCAGTGAAGGAGGGTCCAAGTCAAAAAAACTGTTTTTT; cdr3_aa: CASSEGGSKSKKLFF
j_call: TRBJ2-5; d_call: NA; clone_size: NA; v_call: TRBV7-9; cdr3_nt: TGTGCCAGCAGCTTAGGACAGGTGGAGGAGACCCAGTACTTC; cdr3_aa: CASSLGQVEETQYF
j_call: TRBJ1-4; d_call: TRBD1; clone_size: NA; v_call: TRBV2; cdr3_nt: TGTGCCAGCAGTGAAGAACGATTACCAGGGGGTGGCGAAAAACTGTTTTTT; cdr3_aa: CASSEERLPGGGEKLFF
j_call: TRBJ1-1; d_call: NA; clone_size: NA; v_call: TRBV6-6; cdr3_nt: TGTGCCAGCAGTTACGGGTATAAGGGGACTGAAGCTTTCTTT; cdr3_aa: CASSYGYKGTEAFF
j_call: TRBJ1-5; d_call: NA; clone_size: NA; v_call: TRBV7-9; cdr3_nt: TGTGCCAGCAGCTTAGTAGCAGATCAGCCCCAGCATTTT; cdr3_aa: CASSLVADQPQHF
j_call: TRBJ1-3; d_call: TRBD1; clone_size: NA; v_call: TRBV29-1; cdr3_nt: TGCAGCGCCCAGGGGGCTTCTGGAAACACCATATATTTT; cdr3_aa: CSAQGASGNTIYF
j_call: TRBJ1-2; d_call: NA; clone_size: NA; v_call: TRBV19; cdr3_nt: TGTGCCAGTAATCCTCCAGGATTATCTAACTATGGCTACACCTTC; cdr3_aa: CASNPPGLSNYGYTF
j_call: TRBJ2-5; d_call: NA; clone_size: NA; v_call: TRBV9; cdr3_nt: TGTGCCAGCAGCGTAGGGGTCGGGGAGACCCAGTACTTC; cdr3_aa: CASSVGVGETQYF
j_call: TRBJ1-1; d_call: TRBD1; clone_size: NA; v_call: TRBV29-1; cdr3_nt: TGCAGCGTTGCCAAGGGGACAGGGAACACTGAAGCTTTCTTT; cdr3_aa: CSVAKGTGNTEAFF
j_call: TRBJ1-2; d_call: NA; clone_size: NA; v_call: TRBV7-6; cdr3_nt: TGTGCCAGCAGCTTAGAGGAGTCTTTC; cdr3_aa: CASSLEESF
j_call: TRBJ2-3; d_call: TRBD2; clone_size: NA; v_call: TRBV2; cdr3_nt: TGTGCCAGCAGTGAAAGCCAAGCGGGGGGGGATACGCAGTATTTT; cdr3_aa: CASSESQAGGDTQYF
j_call: TRBJ1-5; d_call: NA; clone_size: NA; v_call: TRBV27; cdr3_nt: TGTGCCAGCAGGAGGGGGAGTAATCAGCCCCAGCATTTT; cdr3_aa: CASRRGSNQPQHF
j_call: TRBJ1-1; d_call: TRBD1; clone_size: NA; v_call: TRBV7-9; cdr3_nt: TGTGCCAGCAGCCCAGGGCGACAGGGGGCTTTCTTT; cdr3_aa: CASSPGRQGAFF
j_call: TRBJ1-3; d_call: NA; clone_size: once; v_call: TRBV6-1; cdr3_nt: TGTGCCAGCAGTGAAACCGGGGGACCGCCGGGAAACACCATATATTTT; cdr3_aa: CASSETGGPPGNTIYF
j_call: TRBJ2-1; d_call: NA; clone_size: NA; v_call: TRBV7-9; cdr3_nt: TGTGCCAGCAGCTTAGACAGGGATAACAATGAGCAGTTCTTC; cdr3_aa: CASSLDRDNNEQFF
j_call: TRBJ1-4; d_call: NA; clone_size: NA; v_call: TRBV5-6; cdr3_nt: TGTGCCAGCAGCTCTAGGCGGATGACTGGTGAAAAACTGTTTTTT; cdr3_aa: CASSSRRMTGEKLFF
j_call: TRBJ2-6; d_call: TRBD1; clone_size: once; v_call: TRBV11-2; cdr3_nt: TGTGCCAGCAGCTTAGTTCGGACAGGGTATTCTGGGGCCAACGTCCTGACTTTC; cdr3_aa: CASSLVRTGYSGANVLTF
j_call: TRBJ1-6; d_call: NA; clone_size: NA; v_call: TRBV19; cdr3_nt: TGTGCCAGTAGTATAGAAAGAACTTCTTCACCCCTCCACTTT; cdr3_aa: CASSIERTSSPLHF
j_call: TRBJ1-1; d_call: NA; clone_size: NA; v_call: TRBV7-8; cdr3_nt: TGTGCCAGCAGCTCAACCCAGGGACACCGGAACACTGAAGCTTTCTTT; cdr3_aa: CASSSTQGHRNTEAFF